Sequencing of this T cell receptor beta chain was carried out in a study of cytomegalovirus exposure and HLA in healthy donors. Amplification used 60 Vbeta primers and 13 Jbeta primers. Measured with immunoSEQ multiplex PCR; TCRdb has only the in-frame clones, and not every one. The table shows around 130,000 clones, with 70% to 85% occurring only once. Donors were nominally healthy when sampled, though unrecorded immune exposures were likely. The length of the CDR3 is 16 residues. V shed 5 bases and J 7 bases; nucleotides not matched to a gene: 15. Germline values: CDR1 ENHRY, CDR2 SYGVKD. V and J are TRBV10-3 and TRBJ1-2; TRBD1 matches at 8 bases. The sequenced sample was PBMCs. The receptor was isolated from a woman aged 60-70 years in good health and CMV-seropositive. DNA of the CDR3: TGTGCCATCAGTAACCCGGGGTCAGGGGGCAGGAGTGGCTACACCTTC. Translating it yields CAISNPGSGGRSGYTF.